Sequencing of this T cell receptor beta chain was carried out in a study of blood T cell repertoires in COVID-19. The CDR3 loop spans 16 amino acids. Germline values: CDR1 KGHSH, CDR2 LQKENI. Trimming left V 2 bases short and J 0 bases short, with 8 bases between. The assay was immunoSEQ multiplex PCR, and TCRdb's table has in-frame clones only and misses some. The sample contains a few hundred thousand clones, 83% of which appear only once. The specimen was PBMCs or T cells enriched from blood (not recorded which). The gene calls are TRBV18 and TRBJ1-6, with D tentatively TRBD1 (5 bases). The sequence was collected from a woman aged 45-65 years who had recovered from COVID-19. The CDR3 is CASSPVGGSYNSPLHF. CDR3 coding DNA: TGTGCCAGCTCACCAGTGGGGGGCTCCTATAATTCACCCCTCCACTTT.